These 31 T cell receptor beta chains were all obtained from the same sample, sequenced in a study of cytomegalovirus exposure and HLA in healthy donors. Amplification used 60 Vbeta primers and 13 Jbeta primers. The protocol was immunoSEQ multiplex PCR, while the TCRdb copy is restricted to in-frame clones and leaves out a portion. Here the sample spans 170,000 or so clones, about 80% being singletons. Sequences were obtained from PBMCs. The receptors shown here come from a woman aged 45-60 years in good health and CMV-seropositive.

The rearrangement joins TRBV7-3 to TRBJ2-7, with a possible D match to TRBD1 (5 bases). V dropped 6 bases and J dropped 0 bases, with 9 bases sitting between them. Germline values: CDR1 SGHTA, CDR2 FQGTGA. The CDR3 extends over 13 amino acids. CDR3 sequence: CASSVGLSYEQYF. In DNA form, the CDR3 reads TGTGCCAGCAGTGTGGGGCTCTCCTACGAGCAGTACTTC.

The chain combines TRBV28 with TRBJ1-2; D unresolved. Germline assignment: CDR1 MDHEN and CDR2 SYDVKM. This CDR3 contains 12 residues. The V end lost 5 bases, the J end lost 4 bases, and 8 bases lay between the germline ends. This chain's CDR3 is CASSMRPYGYTF. CDR3 nucleotides: TGTGCCAGCAGTATGCGGCCCTATGGCTACACCTTC.

The rearrangement uses TRBV18 and TRBJ1-3, with 8 nucleotides matching TRBD1. Germline CDR1 reads KGHSH; CDR2 reads LQKENI. The V and J ends lost 1 base and 2 bases, in that order; junction bases with no gene match: 13. The CDR3 consists of 19 residues. The CDR3 sequence: CASSPLGTGFLGTGNTIYF. CDR3 coding DNA: TGTGCCAGCTCACCACTCGGGACAGGTTTTTTAGGTACTGGAAACACCATATATTTT.

This chain links TRBV5-4 with TRBJ2-1; 15 nucleotides agree with TRBD2. V shed 1 base and J 7 bases; nucleotides not matched to a gene: 6. Germline CDR1 is SGHNT and CDR2 is YYREEE (reference sequence). This CDR3 is 17 amino acids long. CDR3: CASSLYRTSGGVNEQFF. CDR3 nucleotides: TGTGCCAGCAGCTTGTACAGGACTAGCGGGGGGGTAAATGAGCAGTTCTTC.

This sequence joins TRBV5-8 and TRBJ2-3; possibly TRBD2 for D (7 bases). CDR1 is SGHTS, CDR2 YDEGEE, per germline. The CDR3 totals 14 residues. The V end was cut by 2 bases, the J end by 5 bases, with 12 bases between. CDR3 coding DNA: TGTGCCAGCAGCTTTGGCGGGGGCGGAGATACGCAGTATTTT. It translates to CASSFGGGGDTQYF.

The chain recombines TRBV5-4 with TRBJ2-5; weak D call: TRBD1 (6 bases). The V end lost 5 bases, the J end lost 5 bases, and 16 bases lay between the germline ends. The CDR3 contains 14 residues. In germline, CDR1 is SGHNT, CDR2 YYREEE (reference sequence). CDR3 sequence (DNA): TGTGCCAGCAGTCCAATACAGGGAGAGGAGACCCAGTACTTC. Translated: CASSPIQGEETQYF.

V and J are TRBV19 and TRBJ1-5; D ambiguous. This CDR3 has 18 residues. The V and J ends lost 7 bases and 2 bases respectively, with 24 bases between them. Germline V gene sequence: CDR1 LNHDA, CDR2 SQIVND (reference sequence). The CDR3 nucleotides are TGTGCCAGTACCGGAAAACCGGGAGAAAGAAGAGGCAATCAGCCCCAGCATTTT. Encoded protein: CASTGKPGERRGNQPQHF. Full variable domain (remainder filled in from reference TRBV19 and TRBJ1-5): DGGITQSPKYLFRKEGQNVTLSCEQNLNHDAMYWYRQDPGQGLRLIYYSQIVNDFQKGDIAEGYSVSREKKESFPLTVTSAQKNPTAFYLCASTGKPGERRGNQPQHFGDGTRLSIL.

This chain connects TRBV7-8 to TRBJ2-1; 8 bases are a match to TRBD1. The CDR3 has 17 amino acids. Trimming at V came to 1 base and at J to 6 bases, leaving 11 bases not matched to a gene. CDR1 is SGHVS and CDR2 is FQNEAQ in the germline V gene. CDR3 nucleotide sequence: TGTGCCAGCAGCTTAGTGCCCAGGGGGCCCAGGGGCAATGAGCAGTTCTTC. It translates to CASSLVPRGPRGNEQFF.

This chain connects TRBV11-2 to TRBJ2-7; D is perhaps TRBD1 (6 bases). The CDR3 consists of 15 residues. V was trimmed by 2 bases and J by 0 bases, leaving 11 bases between them. The germline gives CDR1 SGHAT, CDR2 FQNNGV. The CDR3 DNA follows: TGTGCCAGCAGCTTACCAGGACAGATCTCCTACGAGCAGTACTTC. Translation gives CASSLPGQISYEQYF.

For this clone: Germline and junction disagree at one end, which may indicate a read error. Other DNA sequences of this sample code for an identical CDR3. The chain combines TRBV7-8 with TRBJ1-6; 7 bases align to TRBD1. Germline V gene lookup returns CDR1 SGHVS and CDR2 FQNEAQ. CDR3 length: 17 amino acids. CDR3 sequence reads: CASSSLRGLGDNSPLHF. The CDR3 coding sequence is TGTGCCAGCAGCTCATTGAGGGGGCTCGGTGATAATTCACCTCTCCACTTT. Full variable domain (outside the CDR3, taken from reference TRBV7-8 and TRBJ1-6): GAGVSQSPRYKVAKRGQDVALRCDPISGHVSLFWYQQALGQGPEFLTYFQNEAQLDKSGLPSDRFFAERPEGSVSTLKIQRTQQEDSAVYLCASSSLRGLGDNSPLHFGNGTRLTVT.

The V gene is TRBV11-3, the J gene TRBJ2-3, with D maybe TRBD2 (5 bases). This CDR3 has 14 amino acids. Germline CDR1 and CDR2: SGHNT and YENEEA. The V end was cut by 3 bases, the J end by 3 bases, with 10 bases between. CDR3 region: CASSFSPGTDTQYF. The CDR3 DNA is TGTGCCAGCAGCTTTTCCCCGGGAACAGATACGCAGTATTTT.

The CDR3 spells CASSPLRGPEAFF. The CDR3 nucleotides are TGTGCCAGCTCACCTCTTAGGGGCCCTGAAGCTTTCTTT. The V and J genes are TRBV18 and TRBJ1-1; maybe TRBD1 (5 bases). Trimming left V 3 bases short and J 6 bases short, with 11 bases between. Germline V lookup: CDR1 KGHSH, CDR2 LQKENI. This CDR3 has 13 residues.

The sample holds a few counts of this clone. V and J are TRBV5-1 and TRBJ2-2; D possibly corresponds to TRBD1 (6 bases). Germline CDR1 SGHRS, CDR2 YFSETQ. Trimming left V 5 bases short and J 5 bases short, with 13 bases between. CDR3 length equals 14 residues. Here the CDR3 reads CASSYTGLTGELFF. CDR3 nucleotide sequence: TGCGCCAGCAGTTATACAGGGTTGACCGGGGAGCTGTTTTTT.

J is TRBJ1-4 and V is TRBV28, with 7 positions matching TRBD1. J was trimmed by 5 bases and V by 3 bases; bases with no gene match: 9. The CDR3 runs 16 residues. Germline lookup yields CDR1 MDHEN and CDR2 SYDVKM. The CDR3 DNA is TGTGCCAGCAGTTTGCCGAACAGGGGCAGAAATGAAAAACTGTTTTTT. Translating it yields CASSLPNRGRNEKLFF.

This clone has more than one count but fewer than ten. The chain uses TRBV27 and TRBJ1-5; D perhaps matches TRBD1 (5 bases). The CDR3 runs to 12 residues. V shed 4 bases and J shed 6 bases, with 7 bases lying between them. Per the germline V gene, CDR1 is MNHEY and CDR2 is SMNVEV (reference sequence). The DNA for the CDR3 is TGTGCCAGCAGTTCCCAGGGTCAGCCCCAGCATTTT. Its protein product is CASSSQGQPQHF.

This clone appeared a single time. The junction departs from the called germline gene at one end, perhaps through a read error. This chain uses TRBV7-9 with TRBJ1-4; no definite D call. Germline loops: CDR1 SEHNR, CDR2 FQNEAQ (reference sequence). CDR3 length equals 15 residues. In nucleotides, the CDR3 is TGTTCCAGCAGCTTAATCTCAGCAACTAATGAAAAACTGTTTTTT. Its protein product is CSSSLISATNEKLFF.

The chain has TRBV7-9 and TRBJ1-1; no reliable D call. The CDR3 is 15 residues long. V lost 2 bases to trimming and J lost 1 base, with 11 bases between them. Germline V gene lookup returns CDR1 SEHNR and CDR2 FQNEAQ (reference sequence). The CDR3 DNA follows: TGTGCCAGCAGCTTATGGGTGGGAGAGAACACTGAAGCTTTCTTT. Translating gives CASSLWVGENTEAFF.

The V and J genes are TRBV19 and TRBJ2-6; D remains ambiguous. This CDR3 region has 16 residues. Trimming removed 6 bases from V and 0 bases from J, with 12 bases in between. Germline V CDR1 and CDR2: LNHDA, SQIVND (reference sequence). The CDR3 DNA follows: TGTGCCAGTAGCTTAAGAAGAGTCTCTGGGGCCAACGTCCTGACTTTC. Amino acids: CASSLRRVSGANVLTF.

About this clone: Other DNA sequences in the same sample also yield this CDR3. The rearrangement joins TRBV7-9 to TRBJ1-6; a weak D match, TRBD1 (6 bases). This CDR3 is built from 15 residues. Germline CDR1 reads SEHNR; CDR2 reads FQNEAQ (reference sequence). The V gene lost 1 base and the J gene lost 5 bases, with 9 bases spanning the gap. The CDR3 DNA is TGTGCCAGCAGCTTAGTGGCAGGGGATAATTCACCCCTCCACTTT. It yields the protein CASSLVAGDNSPLHF.

The V call is TRBV27, the J call TRBJ2-7; D may be TRBD2 (7 bases). Germline lookup yields CDR1 MNHEY and CDR2 SMNVEV (reference sequence). With 5 bases removed from V and 4 bases from J, the gap between germline ends came to 24 bases. The CDR3 covers 17 residues. The CDR3 DNA follows: TGTGCCAGCAGTCCTCGAGGGGGGGGTGGTGGCTTGTACGAGCAGTACTTC. This sequence encodes CASSPRGGGGGLYEQYF.

The chain joins TRBV4-3 to TRBJ1-5, with no clear D. Trimming removed 0 bases at V and 6 bases at J, with 6 bases between. Per germline, CDR1 LGHNA and CDR2 YSLEER. There are 13 residues in the CDR3. The CDR3 reads CASSQETGQPQHF. DNA of the CDR3: TGCGCCAGCAGCCAAGAAACCGGTCAGCCCCAGCATTTT.

CDR3 residues: CASSPTRGTTNEKLFF. CDR3 DNA sequence: TGTGCCAGCAGCCCGACCAGGGGCACGACTAATGAAAAACTGTTTTTT. The chain carries TRBV5-8 and TRBJ1-4; weak D call: TRBD1 (6 bases). The germline gives CDR1 SGHTS, CDR2 YDEGEE. Trimming removed 4 bases at V and 2 bases at J, with 15 bases between. The CDR3 sequence is 16 residues long.

V usage is TRBV7-2 and J usage is TRBJ2-7; the D gene is possibly TRBD2 (6 bases). The CDR3 consists of 16 residues. Trimming left V 5 bases short and J 0 bases short, with 17 bases between. Germline assignment: CDR1 SGHTA and CDR2 FQGNSA. CDR3 bases: TGTGCCAGCAGCCGTCCTCCGGGGAGGAGCTCCTACGAGCAGTACTTC. This gives the protein CASSRPPGRSSYEQYF.

The V and J genes are TRBV5-5 and TRBJ1-5; 11 nucleotides align to TRBD1. V lost 4 bases, J lost 7 bases, and 4 bases stayed unmatched. The germline gives CDR1 SGHKS, CDR2 YYEKEE (reference sequence). The CDR3 extends over 14 amino acids. CDR3 bases: TGTGCCAGCAGCACCGGGACAGGGGGGCAGCCCCAGCATTTT. This encodes CASSTGTGGQPQHF.

The CDR3 loop reads CASTSNNSPLHF. DNA for the CDR3: TGTGCCAGCACCAGTAATAATTCACCCCTCCACTTT. V is TRBV28 and J is TRBJ1-6; D gene uncertain. V was pared by 7 bases and J by 5 bases, with 6 bases between. The CDR3 has 12 residues. Germline lookup yields CDR1 MDHEN and CDR2 SYDVKM.

This chain connects TRBV29-1 to TRBJ1-2; D might be TRBD1 (6 bases). V lost 4 bases and J 2 bases, leaving 14 bases between the germline ends. Germline CDR1 is SQVTM and CDR2 is ANQGSEA. The CDR3 spans 14 residues. The CDR3 DNA reads TGCAGCGTTGTCGGCAGGGGAAGGAACTATGGCTACACCTTC. It is translated as CSVVGRGRNYGYTF.

CDR3 coding DNA: TGTGCCAGCAGCGTACAAGGGGAAGAGCAGTACTTC. The encoded protein is CASSVQGEEQYF. V gene TRBV9 combines with J gene TRBJ2-7; possible D gene TRBD1, 5 bases. The CDR3 is 12 residues long. Trimming removed 1 base from V and 7 bases from J, with 9 bases in between. Germline-derived CDR1 and CDR2 are SGDLS and YYNGEE.

V gene TRBV5-1 combines with J gene TRBJ2-3; 10 bases line up with TRBD2. V trimming: 0 bases; J trimming: 2 bases; junction bases outside the gene matches: 3. The CDR3 has 16 amino acids. Germline CDR1 and CDR2: SGHRS and YFSETQ. The CDR3, as DNA: TGCGCCAGCAGCTTGGGTAGCGGGGGGATCACAGATACGCAGTATTTT. This sequence encodes CASSLGSGGITDTQYF.

The chain recombines TRBV9 with TRBJ2-3; D is perhaps TRBD2 (6 bases). The V gene lost 0 bases and the J gene lost 1 base, with 12 bases spanning the gap. CDR3 length equals 16 residues. CDR1 is SGDLS and CDR2 is YYNGEE in the germline V gene. CDR3 sequence (DNA): TGTGCCAGCAGCGTAGGTCTCGGGGAGGGCACAGATACGCAGTATTTT. It specifies CASSVGLGEGTDTQYF. Full variable domain (outside the CDR3, taken from reference TRBV9 and TRBJ2-3): DSGVTQTPKHLITATGQRVTLRCSPRSGDLSVYWYQQSLDQGLQFLIQYYNGEERAKGNILERFSAQQFPDLHSELNLSSLELGDSALYFCASSVGLGEGTDTQYFGPGTRLTVL.

The sample holds one count of this clone. The chain is built from TRBV4-1 and TRBJ1-5, with unresolved D. CDR1 is MGHRA and CDR2 is YSYEKL in the germline V gene. Trimming took off 8 bases at V and 4 bases at J, with 12 bases between the two ends. This CDR3 is 13 amino acids long. The CDR3: CASGRAANQPQHF. In nucleotides, the CDR3 is TGCGCCAGCGGGAGGGCAGCGAATCAGCCCCAGCATTTT.

This chain uses TRBV6-5 with TRBJ2-7; 13 positions agree with TRBD2. The V segment lost 5 bases and the J segment 3 bases; nucleotides outside the gene matches: 4. CDR3 length equals 15 residues. Germline CDR1 and CDR2: MNHEY and SVGAGI. The CDR3 loop is CASSKGLAGHYEQYF. CDR3 coding DNA: TGTGCCAGCAGTAAGGGACTAGCGGGACACTACGAGCAGTACTTC.